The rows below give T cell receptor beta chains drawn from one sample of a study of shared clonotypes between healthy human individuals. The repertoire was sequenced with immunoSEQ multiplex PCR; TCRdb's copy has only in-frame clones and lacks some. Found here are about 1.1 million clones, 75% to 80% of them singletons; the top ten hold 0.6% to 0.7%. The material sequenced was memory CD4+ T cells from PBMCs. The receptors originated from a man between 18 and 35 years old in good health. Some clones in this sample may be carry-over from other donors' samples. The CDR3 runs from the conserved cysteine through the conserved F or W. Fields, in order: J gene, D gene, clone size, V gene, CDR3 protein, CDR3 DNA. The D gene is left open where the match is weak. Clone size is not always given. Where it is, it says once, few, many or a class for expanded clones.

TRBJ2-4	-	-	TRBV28	CASSLGGARGDIQYF	TGTGCCAGCAGTTTAGGGGGGGCGCGGGGTGACATTCAGTACTTC
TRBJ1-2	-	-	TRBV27	CASSILTQGYTF	TGTGCCAGTAGTATACTCACTCAGGGCTACACCTTC
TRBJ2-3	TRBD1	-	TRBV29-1	CSVGGSGQGEDTQYF	TGCAGCGTTGGTGGTTCGGGACAGGGGGAAGATACGCAGTATTTT
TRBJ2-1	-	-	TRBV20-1	CSASYEQFF	TGCAGTGCGAGCTATGAGCAGTTCTTC
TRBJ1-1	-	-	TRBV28	CASSTTTGAEAFF	TGTGCCAGCAGCACGACCACGGGAGCTGAAGCTTTCTTT
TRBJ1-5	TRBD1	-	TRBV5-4	CASSFGGGQGISNQPQHF	TGTGCCAGCAGCTTCGGGGGCGGACAGGGGATTAGCAATCAGCCCCAGCATTTT
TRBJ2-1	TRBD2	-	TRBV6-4	CASRGAGNYNEQFF	TGTGCCAGCAGAGGAGCGGGAAATTACAATGAGCAGTTCTTC
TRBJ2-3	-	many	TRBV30	CAWSVGSATDTQYF	TGTGCCTGGAGTGTGGGTAGCGCAACAGATACGCAGTATTTT
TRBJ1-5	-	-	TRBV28	CASSLGQHNQPQHF	TGTGCCAGCAGTTTAGGCCAACACAATCAGCCCCAGCATTTT
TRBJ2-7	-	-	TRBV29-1	CSVESPRDEQYF	TGCAGCGTTGAGAGTCCTAGGGACGAGCAGTACTTC
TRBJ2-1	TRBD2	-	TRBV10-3	CAISEWTSGTDYNEQFF	TGTGCCATCAGTGAATGGACTAGCGGGACAGACTACAATGAGCAGTTCTTC
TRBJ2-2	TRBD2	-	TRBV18	CASSPPTSGRGELFF	TGTGCCAGCTCACCACCGACTAGCGGGCGTGGGGAGCTGTTTTTT
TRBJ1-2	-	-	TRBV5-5	CASSTRTVGGYTF	TGTGCCAGCAGCACTCGGACGGTAGGAGGCTACACCTTC
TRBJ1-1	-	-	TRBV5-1	CASSPGPNTEAFF	TGCGCCAGCAGCCCCGGCCCGAACACTGAAGCTTTCTTT
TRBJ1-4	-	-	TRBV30	CAWIPRAAKDNEKLFF	TGTGCCTGGATCCCTCGGGCCGCCAAAGACAATGAAAAACTGTTTTTT
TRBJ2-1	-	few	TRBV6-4	CASSPGGEPYNEQFF	TGTGCCAGCAGTCCTGGAGGGGAACCCTACAATGAGCAGTTCTTC
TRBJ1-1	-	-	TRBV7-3	CASSSQQGMVGGEAFF	TGTGCCAGCAGCTCGCAACAGGGTATGGTAGGAGGTGAAGCTTTCTTT